This TCR beta chain was sequenced for a study of blood T cell repertoires in COVID-19. The germline CDR1 and CDR2 sequences are LGHNA and YNFKEQ. This CDR3 comprises 19 residues. Trimming removed 4 bases at V and 7 bases at J, with 29 bases between. Original methodology: It was from reference gene primer amplification that nucleated cell counts were estimated. Generated by immunoSEQ multiplex PCR, the TCRdb table keeps only in-frame clones and is missing some. V and J calls and clone size are those listed in that table; D and trimming were worked out from the DNA. This sample carries under 350,000 clones, under 95% of them seen once, and the ten largest clones take about 2.4%. Either two negative PCRs, clearance, or symptom resolution qualified Cohort 3 donors as recovered.

The receptor was isolated from a man aged 60-69 years who had recovered from COVID-19. The chain couples TRBV4-2 to TRBJ2-1; D possibly corresponds to TRBD2 (7 bases). The material sequenced was PBMCs or T cells enriched from blood (not recorded which). CDR3 residues: CASSLQSAVGGAGGNEQFF. CDR3 DNA: TGTGCCAGCAGCCTACAGAGCGCAGTAGGGGGGGCCGGGGGTAATGAGCAGTTCTTC.